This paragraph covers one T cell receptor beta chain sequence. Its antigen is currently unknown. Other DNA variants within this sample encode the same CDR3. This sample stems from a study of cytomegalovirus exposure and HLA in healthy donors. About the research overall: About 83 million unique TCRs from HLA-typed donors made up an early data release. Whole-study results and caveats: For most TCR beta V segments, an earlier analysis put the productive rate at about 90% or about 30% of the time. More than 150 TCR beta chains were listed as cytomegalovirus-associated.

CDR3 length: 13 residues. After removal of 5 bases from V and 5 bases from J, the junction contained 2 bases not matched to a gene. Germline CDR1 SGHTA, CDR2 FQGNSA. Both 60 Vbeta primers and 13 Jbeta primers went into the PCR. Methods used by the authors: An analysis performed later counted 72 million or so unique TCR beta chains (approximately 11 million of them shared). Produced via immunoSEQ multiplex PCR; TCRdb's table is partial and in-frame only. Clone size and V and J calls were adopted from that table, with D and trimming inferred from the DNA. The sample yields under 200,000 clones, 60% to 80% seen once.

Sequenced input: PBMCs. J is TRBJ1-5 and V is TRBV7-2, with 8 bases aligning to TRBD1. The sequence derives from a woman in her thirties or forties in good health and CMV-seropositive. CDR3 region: CASSPDRDQPQHF. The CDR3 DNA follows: TGTGCCAGCAGCCCGGACAGGGATCAGCCCCAGCATTTT. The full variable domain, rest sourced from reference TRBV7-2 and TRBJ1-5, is GAGVSQSPSNKVTEKGKDVELRCDPISGHTALYWYRQSLGQGLEFLIYFQGNSAPDKSGLPSDRFSAERTGGSVSTLTIQRTQQEDSAVYLCASSPDRDQPQHFGDGTRLSIL.